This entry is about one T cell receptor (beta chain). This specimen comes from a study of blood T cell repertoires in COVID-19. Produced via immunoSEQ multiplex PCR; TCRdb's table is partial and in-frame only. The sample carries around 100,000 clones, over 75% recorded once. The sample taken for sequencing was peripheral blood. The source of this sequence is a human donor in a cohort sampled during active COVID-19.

CDR3 coding DNA: TGCGCCAGCAGCGTCCTTAGCGGGAGGGCTACAGATACGCAGTATTTT. Translating gives CASSVLSGRATDTQYF. The chain links TRBV5-1 to TRBJ2-3, with TRBD2 matching over 11 bases. The germline V gene has CDR1 SGHRS and CDR2 YFSETQ. There are 16 residues in the CDR3. Trimming cost V 4 bases and J 3 bases; bases outside gene matches: 7.